The clone carrying this T cell receptor (beta chain) was picked up one time. The data were taken from a study of blood T cell repertoires in COVID-19. Study at large: Specimens from acute and convalescent COVID-19 originated in the United States, Italy and Spain.

Study processing details: Amplification with reference gene primers provided the estimates of nucleated cell counts. TCRdb's copy holds only in-frame clones and misses some; the assay was immunoSEQ multiplex PCR. The V and J calls and the clone size are those of that table, but D and trimming were determined from the DNA. The sample holds 200,000 or so clones, 84% seen once. Deletions cut 4 bases from V and 4 bases from J, with 17 bases between. Germline CDR1 SGDLS, CDR2 YYNGEE. The CDR3 runs to 16 residues. Sequences were obtained from peripheral blood. The source is an older woman who had recovered from COVID-19. The V call is TRBV9, the J call TRBJ2-2, with D unclear. The CDR3 DNA reads as TGTGCCAGCAGCTCCCTGGGCAGTCAAGGCACCGGGGAGCTGTTTTTT. It is translated as CASSSLGSQGTGELFF.